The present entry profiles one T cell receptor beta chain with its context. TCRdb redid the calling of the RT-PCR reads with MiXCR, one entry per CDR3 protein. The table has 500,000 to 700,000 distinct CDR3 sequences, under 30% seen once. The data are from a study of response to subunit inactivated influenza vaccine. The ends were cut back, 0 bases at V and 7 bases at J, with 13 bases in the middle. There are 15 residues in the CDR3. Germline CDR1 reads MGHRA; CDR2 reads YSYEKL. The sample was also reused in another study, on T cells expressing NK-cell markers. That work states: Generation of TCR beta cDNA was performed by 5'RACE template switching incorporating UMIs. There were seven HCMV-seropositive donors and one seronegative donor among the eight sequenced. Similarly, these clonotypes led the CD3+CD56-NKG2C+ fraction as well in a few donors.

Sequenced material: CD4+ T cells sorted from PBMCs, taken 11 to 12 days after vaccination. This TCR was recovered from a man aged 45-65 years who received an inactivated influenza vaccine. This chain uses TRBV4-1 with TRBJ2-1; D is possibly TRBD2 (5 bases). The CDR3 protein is CASSQDGLTANEQFF. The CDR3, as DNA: TGCGCCAGCAGCCAAGACGGACTTACTGCAAATGAGCAGTTCTTC.